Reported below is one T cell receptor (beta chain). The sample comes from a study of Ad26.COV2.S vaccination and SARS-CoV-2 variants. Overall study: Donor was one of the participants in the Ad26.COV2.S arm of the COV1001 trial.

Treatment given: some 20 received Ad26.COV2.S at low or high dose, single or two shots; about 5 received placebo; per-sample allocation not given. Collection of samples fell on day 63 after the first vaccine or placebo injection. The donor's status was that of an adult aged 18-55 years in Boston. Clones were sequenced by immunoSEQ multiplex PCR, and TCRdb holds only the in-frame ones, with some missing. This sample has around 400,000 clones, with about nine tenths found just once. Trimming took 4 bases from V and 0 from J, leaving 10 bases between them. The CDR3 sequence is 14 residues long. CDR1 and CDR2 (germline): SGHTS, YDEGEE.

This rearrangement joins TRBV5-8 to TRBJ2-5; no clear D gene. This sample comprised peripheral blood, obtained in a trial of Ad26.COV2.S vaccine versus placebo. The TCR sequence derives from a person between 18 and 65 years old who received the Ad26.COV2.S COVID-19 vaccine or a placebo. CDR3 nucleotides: TGTGCCAGCAGCCGACGGCAGTACCAAGAGACCCAGTACTTC. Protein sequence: CASSRRQYQETQYF.